The source of this T cell receptor beta chain is a study of CD8 T cells in Susac syndrome. Roughly 0.45 to 1 ug RNA was reverse transcribed with random hexamers. Via MiXCR, TCRdb re-called the immunoSEQ multiplex PCR reads, giving one row per CDR3 protein. Here the sample spans around 200,000 distinct CDR3 sequences, about 93% being singletons. This CDR3 comprises 14 residues. Between the trimmed V and J ends, which lost 4 bases and 4 bases, there was a span of 14 bases. CDR1 and CDR2 from the germline V gene are LNHNV and YYDKDF (reference sequence). CD8+ and CD4+ blood T cells underwent TCR beta sequencing.

The clonotype originates from a human donor with multiple sclerosis. This chain joins TRBV15 and TRBJ2-7, with D perhaps matching TRBD1 (6 bases). Material for sequencing was CD8+ T cells from PBMCs. The CDR3 here is CATSISARGYEQYF. In DNA form, the CDR3 reads TGTGCCACCAGCATTTCCGCAAGGGGGTACGAGCAGTACTTC.